This T cell receptor beta chain originates from a study of control samples from healthy donors and cancer patients. Germline assignment: CDR1 SGHTA and CDR2 FQGNSA. Trimming removed 2 bases at V and 0 bases at J, with 5 bases between. The CDR3 consists of 14 residues. Profiled with immunoSEQ multiplex PCR; TCRdb holds only in-frame clones, not every one. The sample carries roughly 200,000 clones, 90% to 95% recorded once. Source material: blood. The sequence came from a middle-aged man in good health. The V and J genes are TRBV7-2 and TRBJ1-3; D not resolved. This chain's CDR3 is CASSLQSSGNTIYF. CDR3 nucleotide sequence: TGTGCCAGCAGCTTACAAAGCTCTGGAAACACCATATATTTT.